This T cell receptor beta chain was identified in a study of blood T cell repertoires in COVID-19. Study background: COVID-19 samples from acute and convalescent phases originated in the United States, Italy and Spain. The analysed material was cDNA or gDNA that came from T cells, B-cell-depleted T cells, or PBMCs.

Methods used by the authors: It was from reference gene primer amplification that nucleated cell counts were estimated. TCRdb's copy holds only in-frame clones and misses some; the assay was immunoSEQ multiplex PCR. V, J and clone size were drawn from that table, and D and trimming were deduced from the DNA. The sample has approximately 90,000 clones, roughly 80% seen once. Comment on this clone: Mismatch with germline at one junction end may stem from a read error.

The CDR3 extends over 14 amino acids. The germline gives CDR1 LNHDA, CDR2 SQIVND (reference sequence). Sequencing input: peripheral blood. The chain joins TRBV19 to TRBJ1-5, with 7 bases matching TRBD1. This receptor was identified in a man between 60 and 75 years old with acute or convalescent COVID-19. CDR3 nucleotides: TGTGCCAGTACTATACAGGGGAGCAATCAGCCCCAGCATTTT. Residues: CASTIQGSNQPQHF.